The entry below describes one T cell receptor (beta chain). This CDR3 is 13 amino acids long. The V and J ends lost 3 bases and 4 bases respectively, with 9 bases between them. The germline gives CDR1 MNHEY, CDR2 SMNVEV (reference sequence). This entry belongs to a study of blood T cell repertoires in COVID-19. Original data processing: Researchers report that nucleated cell counts were estimated from reference gene primer amplification. The assay was immunoSEQ multiplex PCR, and TCRdb's table has in-frame clones only and misses some. The V and J calls and clone size are taken from that table; D and trimming were inferred from the DNA. The sample records roughly 180,000 clones, approximately 90% being singletons.

The sample taken for sequencing was peripheral blood. V and J are TRBV27 and TRBJ2-5, with D perhaps TRBD2 (6 bases). This receptor was identified in a man between 65 and 79 years old with active or convalescent COVID-19. CDR3 sequence reads: CASSFGGLETQYF. In DNA form, the CDR3 reads TGTGCCAGCAGTTTCGGGGGTTTAGAGACCCAGTACTTC.